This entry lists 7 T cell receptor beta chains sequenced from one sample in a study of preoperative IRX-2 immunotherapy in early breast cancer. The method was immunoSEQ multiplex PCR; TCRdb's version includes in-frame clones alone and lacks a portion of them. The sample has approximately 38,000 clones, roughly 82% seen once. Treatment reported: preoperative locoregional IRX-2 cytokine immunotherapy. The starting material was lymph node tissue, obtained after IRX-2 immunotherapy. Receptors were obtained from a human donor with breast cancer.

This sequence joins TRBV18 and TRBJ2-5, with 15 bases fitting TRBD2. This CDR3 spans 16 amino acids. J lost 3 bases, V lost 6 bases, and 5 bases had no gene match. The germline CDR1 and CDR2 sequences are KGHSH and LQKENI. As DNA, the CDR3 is TGTGCCAGCTCCGGGGGACTAGCGGGGGGCGAAGAGACCCAGTACTTC. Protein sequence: CASSGGLAGGEETQYF.

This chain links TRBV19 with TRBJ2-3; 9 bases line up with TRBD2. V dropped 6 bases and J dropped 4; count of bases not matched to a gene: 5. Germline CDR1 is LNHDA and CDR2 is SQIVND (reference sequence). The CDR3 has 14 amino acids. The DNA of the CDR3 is TGTGCCAGTAGGCCGGGACTAGCAGCAGATACGCAGTATTTT. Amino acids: CASRPGLAADTQYF.

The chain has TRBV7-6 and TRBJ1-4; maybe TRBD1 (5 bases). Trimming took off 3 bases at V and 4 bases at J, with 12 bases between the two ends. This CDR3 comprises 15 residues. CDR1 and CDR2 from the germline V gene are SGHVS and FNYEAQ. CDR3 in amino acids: CASSLGQLYNEKLFF. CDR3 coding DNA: TGTGCCAGCAGCTTGGGGCAGCTTTATAATGAAAAACTGTTTTTT. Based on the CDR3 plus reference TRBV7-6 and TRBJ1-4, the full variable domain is GAGVSQSPRYKVTKRGQDVALRCDPISGHVSLYWYRQALGQGPEFLTYFNYEAQQDKSGLPNDRFSAERPEGSISTLTIQRTEQRDSAMYRCASSLGQLYNEKLFFGSGTQLSVL.

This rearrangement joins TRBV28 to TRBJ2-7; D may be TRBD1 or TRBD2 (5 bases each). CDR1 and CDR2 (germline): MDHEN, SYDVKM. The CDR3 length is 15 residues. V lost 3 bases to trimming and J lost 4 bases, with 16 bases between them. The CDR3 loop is CASSFRGGSRYEQYF. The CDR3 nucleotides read TGTGCCAGCAGTTTCCGTGGGGGTAGTAGGTACGAGCAGTACTTC.

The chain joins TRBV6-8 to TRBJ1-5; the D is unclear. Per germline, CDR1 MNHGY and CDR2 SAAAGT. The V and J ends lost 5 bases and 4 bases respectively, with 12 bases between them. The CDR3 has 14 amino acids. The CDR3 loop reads CASSDLGWNQPQHF. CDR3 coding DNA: TGTGCCAGCAGTGATCTAGGGTGGAATCAGCCCCAGCATTTT.

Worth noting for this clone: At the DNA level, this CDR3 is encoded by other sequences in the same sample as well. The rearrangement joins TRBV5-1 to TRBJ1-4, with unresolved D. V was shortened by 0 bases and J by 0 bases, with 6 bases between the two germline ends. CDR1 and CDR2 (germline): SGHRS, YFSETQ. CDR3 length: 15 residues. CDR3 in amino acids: CASSLDSATNEKLFF. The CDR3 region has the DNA TGCGCCAGCAGCTTGGACAGTGCAACTAATGAAAAACTGTTTTTT.

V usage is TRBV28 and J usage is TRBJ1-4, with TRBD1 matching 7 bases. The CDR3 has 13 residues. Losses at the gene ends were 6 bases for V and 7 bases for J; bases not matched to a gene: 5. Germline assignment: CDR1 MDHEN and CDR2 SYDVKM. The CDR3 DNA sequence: TGTGCCAGCAGAGGGACAGTAGGTGAAAAACTGTTTTTT. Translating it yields CASRGTVGEKLFF.